This T cell receptor (beta chain) was identified in a study of blood T cell repertoires in COVID-19. TCRdb's copy holds only in-frame clones and misses some; the assay was immunoSEQ multiplex PCR. The repertoire holds about 160,000 clones, around four fifths seen once, with roughly 3.1% in the top ten. CDR1 and CDR2 from the germline V gene are DFQATT and SNEGSKA (reference sequence). The CDR3 consists of 10 residues. Trimming removed 2 bases from V and 7 bases from J, with 5 bases in between. The rearrangement links TRBV20-1 to TRBJ1-2; D might be TRBD1 (5 bases). The clonotype comes from a man aged 65 to 79 with acute or convalescent COVID-19. The sample comprised peripheral blood. Here the CDR3 reads CSARQGGYTF. In DNA, the CDR3 is TGCAGTGCTAGACAGGGTGGCTACACCTTC.